This passage covers 22 T cell receptor beta chains from one sample sequenced in a study of cytomegalovirus exposure and HLA in healthy donors. The PCR was carried out with 60 Vbeta primers and 13 Jbeta primers. TCRdb's copy holds only in-frame clones and misses some; the assay was immunoSEQ multiplex PCR. The repertoire holds approximately 130,000 clones, with approximately 72% as singletons. Sequenced input: PBMCs. These receptors were taken from a human donor in good health.

This clone showed up just once. The chain has TRBV19 and TRBJ2-1; 11 bases are a match to TRBD2. V gave up 9 bases and J gave up 7 bases; unmatched junction bases: 14. The CDR3 extends over 16 amino acids. The V gene's germline CDR1 is LNHDA and CDR2 SQIVND (reference sequence). The CDR3 reads CASSLSVLAGGNEQFF. In nucleotides, the CDR3 is TGTGCCAGCTCACTATCGGTTCTAGCGGGGGGAAATGAGCAGTTCTTC.

V is TRBV27 and J is TRBJ2-2; TRBD2 matches at 9 bases. This CDR3 contains 15 residues. With V trimmed by 7 bases and J by 6 bases, 9 bases remained unmatched. Germline V gives CDR1 MNHEY, CDR2 SMNVEV (reference sequence). CDR3 protein: CASTLSGGFPGELFF. The CDR3 bases are TGTGCCAGCACCCTTAGCGGGGGTTTCCCCGGGGAGCTGTTTTTT.

The rearrangement joins TRBV6-1 to TRBJ1-1; 11 bases agree with TRBD1. CDR3 length: 16 amino acids. In germline, CDR1 is MNHNS, CDR2 SASEGT. The V gene end was trimmed by 4 bases and the J gene end by 1 base; junction bases not matched to a gene: 5. CDR3 DNA sequence: TGTGCCAGCAGTGGGGGACAGGGGGTGTGGAACACTGAAGCTTTCTTT. Its translation is CASSGGQGVWNTEAFF.

This rearrangement joins TRBV27 to TRBJ2-7; 15 bases are shared with TRBD2. CDR3 length: 13 residues. CDR1 MNHEY and CDR2 SMNVEV come from the germline V gene (reference sequence). Here the CDR3 DNA reads TGTGTCGTAAAGGGACTAGCGGGAGGCGAGCAGTACTTC. Translation gives CVVKGLAGGEQYF.

The rearrangement joins TRBV6-1 to TRBJ2-7; TRBD2 is a possible D gene (5 bases). Trimming removed 5 bases at V and 3 bases at J, with 8 bases between. The CDR3 spans 12 residues. The germline V gene has CDR1 MNHNS and CDR2 SASEGT. This chain's CDR3 is CASSPGVYEQYF. The CDR3 DNA reads TGTGCCAGCAGTCCCGGGGTCTACGAGCAGTACTTC.

This clone was seen more than once but under ten times. The chain carries TRBV15 and TRBJ2-7; perhaps TRBD2 as D (5 bases). The CDR3 runs 16 residues. In germline, CDR1 is LNHNV, CDR2 YYDKDF (reference sequence). Trimming removed 6 bases at V and 0 bases at J, with 18 bases between. CDR3 sequence reads: CATRRSGGLISYEQYF. The DNA of the CDR3 is TGTGCCACCAGACGGAGTGGCGGGTTGATCTCCTACGAGCAGTACTTC.

The chain couples TRBV5-1 to TRBJ2-7; TRBD1 aligns across 10 bases. V was clipped by 3 bases and J by 5 bases; unmatched bases: 14. Germline values: CDR1 SGHRS, CDR2 YFSETQ. The CDR3 is 17 residues long. The CDR3 here is CASSSRSPGTGVHEQYF. The CDR3 coding sequence is TGCGCCAGCAGCTCCAGAAGTCCCGGGACAGGGGTCCACGAGCAGTACTTC. The full variable domain, its missing parts supplied by reference TRBV5-1 and TRBJ2-7, is KAGVTQTPRYLIKTRGQQVTLSCSPISGHRSVSWYQQTPGQGLQFLFEYFSETQRNKGNFPGRFSGRQFSNSRSEMNVSTLELGDSALYLCASSSRSPGTGVHEQYFGPGTRLTVT.

The V call is TRBV7-9, the J call TRBJ2-1; no firm D call. This CDR3 is 13 amino acids long. Germline V gene data show CDR1 as SEHNR and CDR2 as FQNEAQ (reference sequence). V lost 1 base and J 15 bases, leaving 16 bases between the germline ends. CDR3 amino acids: CASSLVGRSHLFF. CDR3 DNA sequence: TGTGCCAGCAGCTTAGTTGGCCGATCGCACCTGTTCTTC.

The V gene is TRBV27, the J gene TRBJ2-6; TRBD1 agrees at 8 bases. The trim removed 4 bases at V and 2 bases at J, leaving 4 bases unmatched. This CDR3 region has 16 residues. CDR1 and CDR2 from the germline V gene are MNHEY and SMNVEV (reference sequence). The CDR3 spells CASSSHRGAGANVLTF. CDR3 coding DNA: TGTGCCAGCAGTTCCCACAGGGGGGCTGGGGCCAACGTCCTGACTTTC.

The chain carries TRBV15 and TRBJ2-2, with 11 bases fitting TRBD2. Unmatched junction bases numbered 3, after V lost 0 bases and J lost 0 bases. Looked up from germline, CDR1 is LNHNV and CDR2 is YYDKDF (reference sequence). The CDR3 sequence is 18 residues long. In DNA, the CDR3 is TGTGCCACCAGCAGAGATAATAGCGGGAGGGCGAACACCGGGGAGCTGTTTTTT. This gives the protein CATSRDNSGRANTGELFF.

The chain employs TRBV5-5 and TRBJ2-1; D unclear. This CDR3 comprises 13 residues. Trimming removed 5 bases at V and 6 bases at J, with 12 bases between. Germline V gene data show CDR1 as SGHKS and CDR2 as YYEKEE (reference sequence). CDR3 sequence reads: CASSYAGINEQFF. The CDR3 nucleotides are TGTGCCAGCAGTTACGCAGGTATCAATGAGCAGTTCTTC.

V and J are TRBV7-2 and TRBJ1-6; D ambiguous. V lost 1 base to trimming and J lost 12 bases, with 10 bases between them. The CDR3 runs to 13 residues. The germline V gene encodes CDR1 SGHTA and CDR2 FQGNSA. The CDR3 region is CASSLGEARPLHF. The CDR3 bases are TGTGCCAGCAGCTTAGGGGAGGCCAGACCCCTCCACTTT.

This clone was detected only a few times. The chain couples TRBV6-6 to TRBJ1-1, with D perhaps matching TRBD1 (6 bases). The CDR3 extends over 13 amino acids. The V end lost 8 bases, the J end lost 4 bases, and 14 bases lay between the germline ends. Germline V lookup: CDR1 MNHNY, CDR2 SVGAGI (reference sequence). CDR3 loop: CASGRGGPTEAFF. In DNA, the CDR3 is TGTGCCAGCGGCCGGGGGGGGCCCACTGAAGCTTTCTTT.

The chain links TRBV19 to TRBJ2-2, with 9 positions matching TRBD1. CDR1 and CDR2 from the germline V gene are LNHDA and SQIVND (reference sequence). CDR3 length equals 15 residues. V lost 4 bases, J lost 6 bases, and 6 bases stayed unmatched. The CDR3 here is CASSRQQGAAGELFF. The CDR3 nucleotides read TGTGCCAGTAGTAGGCAACAGGGGGCTGCCGGGGAGCTGTTTTTT.

This chain joins TRBV15 and TRBJ2-2, with TRBD1 as a possible D gene (5 bases). Germline lookup yields CDR1 LNHNV and CDR2 YYDKDF (reference sequence). The CDR3 is 16 residues long. The ends were cut back, 5 bases at V and 5 bases at J, with 18 bases in the middle. The CDR3 protein is CATSGDGQGWTGELFF. The DNA for the CDR3 is TGTGCCACCAGCGGTGATGGTCAGGGTTGGACCGGGGAGCTGTTTTTT.

The chain employs TRBV6-1 and TRBJ2-2, with D possibly TRBD2 on 6 matching bases. The V end lost 6 bases, the J end lost 0 bases, and 11 bases lay between the germline ends. The CDR3 contains 15 residues. Germline loops: CDR1 MNHNS, CDR2 SASEGT. For the CDR3, the DNA is TGTGCCAGCAGGGGACTGGGTACGAACACCGGGGAGCTGTTTTTT. Protein sequence: CASRGLGTNTGELFF.

This clone was observed a few times. V gene TRBV27 combines with J gene TRBJ1-4, with D perhaps matching TRBD1 (6 bases). Looked up from germline, CDR1 is MNHEY and CDR2 is SMNVEV (reference sequence). V was cut by 6 bases and J by 11 bases, with 19 bases left in between. This CDR3 comprises 14 residues. CDR3 sequence: CASRSQGESEKLFF. CDR3 nucleotides: TGTGCCAGCAGATCACAGGGAGAAAGTGAGAAACTGTTTTTT.

This sequence joins TRBV9 and TRBJ2-4; D might be TRBD1 (5 bases). V was pared by 4 bases and J by 6 bases, with 14 bases between. Looked up from germline, CDR1 is SGDLS and CDR2 is YYNGEE. This CDR3 comprises 14 residues. The CDR3 loop reads CASSPPGIGNIQYF. The CDR3 nucleotides read TGTGCCAGCAGCCCCCCAGGGATCGGAAACATTCAGTACTTC.

CDR3 amino acids: CASKENSYEQYF. DNA of the CDR3: TGTGCCAGCAAAGAGAACTCCTACGAGCAGTACTTC. The V call is TRBV2, the J call TRBJ2-7, with D unclear. The CDR3 sequence is 12 residues long. In germline, CDR1 is SNHLY, CDR2 FYNNEI. Trimming shortened V by 7 bases and J by 0 bases, and 7 bases separated the two germline ends.

This clone appeared a few times. The rearrangement joins TRBV7-9 to TRBJ1-4, with no clear D. CDR1 SEHNR and CDR2 FQNEAQ come from the germline V gene (reference sequence). The CDR3 spans 13 residues. The V gene lost 1 base and the J gene lost 12 bases, with 12 bases spanning the gap. CDR3 sequence (DNA): TGTGCCAGCAGCTTAGGGGCCCCCAAGGAACTGTTTTTT. It specifies CASSLGAPKELFF.

In its sample, this clone was seen a few times. This rearrangement joins TRBV11-2 to TRBJ1-1; D is uncertain. The V gene lost 7 bases and the J gene lost 4 bases, with 13 bases spanning the gap. The V gene's germline CDR1 is SGHAT and CDR2 FQNNGV. CDR3 length: 13 amino acids. CDR3 loop: CASMVRSGTEAFF. The CDR3 nucleotides are TGTGCCAGCATGGTTCGATCGGGCACTGAAGCTTTCTTT.

This sequence joins TRBV6-4 and TRBJ2-1, with 8 bases that match TRBD1. The germline V gene encodes CDR1 MRHNA and CDR2 SNTAGT. The V gene end was trimmed by 3 bases and the J gene end by 4 bases; junction bases not matched to a gene: 5. This CDR3 comprises 15 residues. The CDR3 DNA follows: TGTGCCAGCAGTGAATGGGACAGGTCGTACAATGAGCAGTTCTTC. Protein: CASSEWDRSYNEQFF.